These T cell receptor beta chains were read from a single sample in a study of regulatory T cells in long-lasting Graves disease. TCRdb independently ran MiXCR on the multiplex PCR reads; one entry per CDR3 protein. The sample has roughly 400,000 distinct CDR3 sequences; roughly 15% are singletons. The data were also submitted as part of a second study, on T cells in Graves' hyperthyroidism and ophthalmopathy.

This specimen was peripheral blood mononuclear cells (PBMCs), taken at new diagnosis, from a patient treated with antithyroid drugs. The receptor source for this set is a woman between 18 and 30 years old with Graves disease. Each CDR3 is given with its conserved first and last residue. A D gene is named only where the DNA matches it firmly.

CDR3aa,d_gene,len,v_gene
CAWSPRGFDGYTF,TRBD1,13,TRBV30
CASSLARTSGLFSDTQYF,TRBD2,18,TRBV11-3
CASRKVEGYYNEQYF,.,15,TRBV19
CASSLSPGTAYEQYF,TRBD1,15,TRBV7-3
CASSREGVSGNTIYF,.,15,TRBV12-3/TRBV12-4
CASSPGDRAKEKLFF,TRBD1,15,TRBV7-9
CASSVEDRSFYEQYF,.,15,TRBV9
CAWSAGDREVYEQYF,TRBD1,15,TRBV30
CSATDSRTVEQYF,.,13,TRBV20-1
CASSFSQGPYEQYF,.,14,TRBV27
CASSFTGGSTDTQYF,TRBD1,15,TRBV7-3
CAISEGVTSSYEQYF,.,15,TRBV10-3
CVLLFRRHLNQPQHF,.,15,TRBV12-5
CSARDLGDYNEQFF,.,14,TRBV20-1
CASSLPTGLAGGGYNEQFF,TRBD2,19,TRBV7-2
CASSPLWGPMNTEAFF,.,16,TRBV18
CAWSPEVVGIDTQYF,.,15,TRBV30
CATENTNTEAFF,.,12,TRBV10-3
CASSGERAYNEQFF,.,14,TRBV2
CASSFRTLGDEQFF,.,14,TRBV28
CASSGRGEQYF,.,11,TRBV28
CATEEKRTGTPQHF,TRBD1,14,TRBV18
CASSMRRLSTDTQYF,.,15,TRBV27
CSADRQGNEQFF,.,12,TRBV20-1
CSATGTSGKNEQFF,TRBD2,14,TRBV20-1
CASSFQRDTDTQYF,.,14,TRBV12-3/TRBV12-4
CASSLGPHNEQFF,.,13,TRBV28
CASRGEVTYNEQFF,.,14,TRBV2
CASSLIGLAADTQYF,.,15,TRBV11-2
CASGPQGGAYEQYF,.,14,TRBV12-3/TRBV12-4
CASSPTRAVTYNEQFF,.,16,TRBV18
CASSLVGTKVGTAEAFF,.,17,TRBV7-2
CASTRLAASTDTQYF,TRBD2,15,TRBV12-3/TRBV12-4
CANSFGQGAYEQYF,TRBD1,14,TRBV5-1
CAISVENTEAFF,.,12,TRBV10-3
CAAGLAFYEQFF,TRBD2,12,TRBV28
CASSVTGFRQETQYF,.,15,TRBV9
CASSWTGELFF,.,11,TRBV2
CASSSLAEATHF,TRBD2,12,TRBV11-2
CASSVRREPGELFF,TRBD2,14,TRBV9
CASSKSSNTEAFF,.,13,TRBV7-3
CASSPMGGGNQPQHF,.,15,TRBV28
CSARDLFLAGGDSTDTQYF,TRBD2,19,TRBV20-1
CATSDRRPGTSEDTDTQYF,TRBD2,19,TRBV24-1
CASSQARTSGSRETQYF,TRBD2,17,TRBV14
CSGRAGGLAGDNEQFF,TRBD2,16,TRBV29-1
CASSPPLMRKGKSSGYTF,.,18,TRBV11-2
CASSFPPPGQGYNQPQHF,TRBD1,18,TRBV27
CASSSGIPRAHQPQHF,.,16,TRBV28
CASSLGETGNEQYF,TRBD1,14,TRBV5-1
CASSSGRLTGGVTEAFF,TRBD1,17,TRBV5-6
CASSLDREPHFYEQYF,.,16,TRBV11-2
CASSLGRMNEQFF,.,13,TRBV7-7
CASSQERSGTSDFYEQYF,TRBD2,18,TRBV4-1